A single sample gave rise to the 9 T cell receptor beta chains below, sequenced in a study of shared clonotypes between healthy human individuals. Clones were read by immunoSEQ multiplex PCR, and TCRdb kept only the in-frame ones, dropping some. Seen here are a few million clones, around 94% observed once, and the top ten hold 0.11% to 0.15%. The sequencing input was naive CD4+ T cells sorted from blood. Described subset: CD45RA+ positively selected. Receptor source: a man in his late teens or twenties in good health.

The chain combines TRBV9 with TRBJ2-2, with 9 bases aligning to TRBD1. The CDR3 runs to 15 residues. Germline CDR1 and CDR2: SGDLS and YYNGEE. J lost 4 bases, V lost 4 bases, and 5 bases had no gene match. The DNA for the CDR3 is TGTGCCAGCAGCACAAGACAGGGGGTCACCGGGGAGCTGTTTTTT. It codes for CASSTRQGVTGELFF.

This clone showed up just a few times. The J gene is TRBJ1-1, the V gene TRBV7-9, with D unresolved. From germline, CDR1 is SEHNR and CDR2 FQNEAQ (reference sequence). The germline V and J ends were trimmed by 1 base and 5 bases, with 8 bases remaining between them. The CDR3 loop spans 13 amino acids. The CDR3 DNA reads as TGTGCCAGCAGCTTAGACGTTGGAACTGAAGCTTTCTTT. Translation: CASSLDVGTEAFF.

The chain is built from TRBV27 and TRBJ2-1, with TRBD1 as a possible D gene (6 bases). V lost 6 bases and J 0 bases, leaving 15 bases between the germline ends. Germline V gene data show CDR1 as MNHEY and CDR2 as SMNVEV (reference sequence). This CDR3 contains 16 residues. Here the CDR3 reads CASSRDRLNSYNEQFF. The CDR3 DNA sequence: TGTGCCAGCAGCCGAGACAGGCTCAACTCCTACAATGAGCAGTTCTTC.

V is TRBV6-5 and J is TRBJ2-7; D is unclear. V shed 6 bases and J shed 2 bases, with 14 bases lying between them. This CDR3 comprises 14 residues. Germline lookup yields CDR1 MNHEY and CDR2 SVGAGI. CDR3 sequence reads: CASSPHSDTYEQYF. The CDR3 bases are TGTGCCAGCAGCCCCCACAGTGACACCTACGAGCAGTACTTC.

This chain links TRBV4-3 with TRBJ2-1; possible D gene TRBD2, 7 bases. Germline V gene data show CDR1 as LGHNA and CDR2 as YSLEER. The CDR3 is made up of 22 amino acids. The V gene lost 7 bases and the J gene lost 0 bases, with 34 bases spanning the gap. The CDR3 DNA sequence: TGCGCCAGCACGTCAATGGGCAGGGGTGGGAGGGCACGATCAACCTCCTACAATGAGCAGTTCTTC. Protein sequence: CASTSMGRGGRARSTSYNEQFF.

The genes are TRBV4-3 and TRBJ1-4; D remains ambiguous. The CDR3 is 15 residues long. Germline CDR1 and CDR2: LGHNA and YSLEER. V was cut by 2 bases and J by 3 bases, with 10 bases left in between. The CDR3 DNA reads TGCGCCAGCAGCCAACTCCAGCCGCCTAATGAAAAACTGTTTTTT. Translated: CASSQLQPPNEKLFF.

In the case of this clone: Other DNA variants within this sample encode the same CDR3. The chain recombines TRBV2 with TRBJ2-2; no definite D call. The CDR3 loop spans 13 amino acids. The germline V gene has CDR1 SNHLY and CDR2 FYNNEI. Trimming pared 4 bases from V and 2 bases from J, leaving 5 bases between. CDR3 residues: CASSAGNTGELFF. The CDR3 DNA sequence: TGTGCCAGCAGTGCAGGAAACACCGGGGAGCTGTTTTTT.

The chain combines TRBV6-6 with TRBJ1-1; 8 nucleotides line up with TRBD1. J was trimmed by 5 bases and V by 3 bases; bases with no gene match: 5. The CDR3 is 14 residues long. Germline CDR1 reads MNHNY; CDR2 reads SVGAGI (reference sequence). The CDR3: CASSYGQGGTEAFF. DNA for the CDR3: TGTGCCAGCAGTTATGGACAGGGTGGGACTGAAGCTTTCTTT.

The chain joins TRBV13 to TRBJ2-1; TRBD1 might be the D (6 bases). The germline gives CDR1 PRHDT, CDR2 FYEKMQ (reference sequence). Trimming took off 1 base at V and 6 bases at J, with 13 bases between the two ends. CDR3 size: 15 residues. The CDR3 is CASSLAKGVVNEQFF. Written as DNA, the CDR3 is TGTGCCAGCAGCTTAGCCAAGGGGGTGGTCAATGAGCAGTTCTTC. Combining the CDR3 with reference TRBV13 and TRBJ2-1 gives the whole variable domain AAGVIQSPRHLIKEKRETATLKCYPIPRHDTVYWYQQGPGQDPQFLISFYEKMQSDKGSIPDRFSAQQFSDYHSELNMSSLELGDSALYFCASSLAKGVVNEQFFGPGTRLTVL.